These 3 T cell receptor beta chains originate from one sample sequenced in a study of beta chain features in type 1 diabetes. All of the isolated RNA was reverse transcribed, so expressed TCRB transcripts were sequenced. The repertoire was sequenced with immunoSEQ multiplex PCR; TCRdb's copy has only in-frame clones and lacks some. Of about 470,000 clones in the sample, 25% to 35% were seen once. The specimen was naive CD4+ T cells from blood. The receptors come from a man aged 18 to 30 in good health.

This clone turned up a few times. CDR3 region: CASSTSGVGLETQYF. For the CDR3, the DNA is TGTGCCAGCAGCACTAGCGGGGTGGGGTTGGAGACCCAGTACTTC. The rearrangement joins TRBV7-6 to TRBJ2-5, with TRBD2 matching 10 bases. This CDR3 has 15 residues. Germline-derived CDR1 and CDR2 are SGHVS and FNYEAQ. V shed 5 bases, J shed 5 bases, and the junction held 8 bases outside the gene matches.

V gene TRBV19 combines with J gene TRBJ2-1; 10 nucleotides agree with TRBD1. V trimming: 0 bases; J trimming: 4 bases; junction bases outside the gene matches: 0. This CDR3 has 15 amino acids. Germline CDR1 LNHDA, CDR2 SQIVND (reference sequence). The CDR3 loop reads CASSIEGQGYNEQFF. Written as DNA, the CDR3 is TGTGCCAGTAGTATAGAGGGACAGGGGTACAATGAGCAGTTCTTC.

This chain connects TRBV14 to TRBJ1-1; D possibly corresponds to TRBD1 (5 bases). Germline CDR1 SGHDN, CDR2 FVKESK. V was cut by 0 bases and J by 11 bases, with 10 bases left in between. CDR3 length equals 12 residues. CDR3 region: CASSQDRGTAFF. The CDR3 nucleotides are TGTGCCAGCAGCCAAGATCGGGGGACGGCTTTCTTT.